Below, 24 T cell receptor beta chains from the same sample are listed, as sequenced in a study of cytomegalovirus exposure and HLA in healthy donors (TCRdb year 2017). The library was made by the immunoSEQ multiplex PCR assay. For the multiplex PCR, a mixture combining 60 forward primers for TCR Vbeta segments and 13 reverse primers for TCR Jbeta segments was used. TCRdb carries this immuneACCESS record with in-frame sequences only. Its versions omit some clonotypes, under half of them owing to an unresolved V gene in the studies checked, with the rest unexplained. A total of about 150,000 clones appear in this sample, roughly four fifths of them only once. Over 1.3% of the sample is held by the ten biggest clonotypes. Source material: PBMCs. These receptors were taken from a young man in good health and CMV-seronegative.

V usage is TRBV6-5 and J usage is TRBJ1-2; D perhaps matches TRBD1 (5 bases). The germline CDR1 and CDR2 sequences are MNHEY and SVGAGI. The CDR3 is 12 residues long. The V end lost 5 bases, the J end lost 8 bases, and 12 bases lay between the germline ends. The CDR3 DNA reads TGTGCCAGCAGTAAGGGGCCAGTGGGCTACACCTTC. It specifies CASSKGPVGYTF.

V and J are TRBV7-2 and TRBJ2-5; TRBD2 matches at 7 bases. Germline V CDR1 and CDR2: SGHTA, FQGNSA. V was pared by 2 bases and J by 1 base, with 4 bases of the junction left unmatched. This CDR3 comprises 15 residues. The CDR3 loop is CASSLQRGGQETQYF. Here the CDR3 DNA reads TGTGCCAGCAGCTTACAGCGGGGAGGCCAAGAGACCCAGTACTTC.

The gene calls are TRBV10-3 and TRBJ2-7; D uncertain. The CDR3 is 13 residues long. Germline assignment: CDR1 ENHRY and CDR2 SYGVKD. The V end was cut by 2 bases, the J end by 6 bases, with 11 bases between. The CDR3 region is CAISELRPSEQYF. In nucleotides, the CDR3 is TGTGCCATCAGTGAGCTGAGGCCGAGCGAGCAGTACTTC.

This clone was seen a single time. V usage is TRBV9 and J usage is TRBJ2-1, with 9 nucleotides matching TRBD1. J gave up 5 bases and V 0 bases, and 3 bases lay outside the gene matches. This CDR3 spans 15 amino acids. Germline CDR1 reads SGDLS; CDR2 reads YYNGEE. Written as DNA, the CDR3 is TGTGCCAGCAGCGTAGAGAGGGACAGGGACAATGAGCAGTTCTTC. Translation: CASSVERDRDNEQFF.

The sample holds a few counts of this clone. V is TRBV7-2 and J is TRBJ2-1; 12 bases match TRBD2. V lost 1 base and J lost 7; bases outside the gene matches: 5. This CDR3 spans 16 amino acids. The germline CDR1 and CDR2 sequences are SGHTA and FQGNSA. CDR3 bases: TGTGCCAGCAGCTTAGATCCTAGCGGGAGGGGGAATGAGCAGTTCTTC. Translated: CASSLDPSGRGNEQFF.

This clone was detected a few times. V usage is TRBV18 and J usage is TRBJ2-2, with D unclear. CDR1 and CDR2 (germline): KGHSH, LQKENI. The V end lost 0 bases, the J end lost 1 base, and 3 bases lay between the germline ends. The CDR3 covers 14 residues. As DNA, the CDR3 is TGTGCCAGCTCACCACCTCAGAACACCGGGGAGCTGTTTTTT. It specifies CASSPPQNTGELFF.

The V gene is TRBV6-6, the J gene TRBJ2-5; D perhaps matches TRBD2 (5 bases). Germline CDR1 and CDR2: MNHNY and SVGAGI (reference sequence). V was clipped by 5 bases and J by 10 bases, with 17 bases between them. CDR3 length equals 13 residues. CDR3: CASSHPLDRDQYF. The CDR3 DNA follows: TGTGCCAGCAGTCACCCCCTCGACCGGGACCAGTACTTC.

This clone has only one observation. The chain carries TRBV23-1 and TRBJ2-2; possibly TRBD1 for D (5 bases). TRBV23-1 is flagged as an ORF with uncertain function. The CDR3 has 14 amino acids. Between the trimmed V and J ends, which lost 3 bases and 6 bases, there was a span of 11 bases. CDR3 loop: CASSQGRAAGELFF. The DNA for the CDR3 is TGCGCCAGCAGTCAGGGCAGGGCGGCCGGGGAGCTGTTTTTT.

This chain links TRBV11-2 with TRBJ2-1, with 10 bases aligning to TRBD2. CDR1 and CDR2 from the germline V gene are SGHAT and FQNNGV. Germline trimming cut 4 bases from V and 7 bases from J; bases unmatched to any gene: 4. The length of the CDR3 is 14 residues. As DNA, the CDR3 is TGTGCCAGCAGCTCTAGCGGGAGCGGAAATGAGCAGTTCTTC. As protein: CASSSSGSGNEQFF. The whole variable domain, remainder taken from reference TRBV11-2 and TRBJ2-1, is EAGVAQSPRYKIIEKRQSVAFWCNPISGHATLYWYQQILGQGPKLLIQFQNNGVVDDSQLPKDRFSAERLKGVDSTLKIQPAKLEDSAVYLCASSSSGSGNEQFFGPGTRLTVL.

The chain has TRBV6-5 and TRBJ2-3, with 8 nucleotides matching TRBD2. The CDR3 covers 13 residues. Germline V gives CDR1 MNHEY, CDR2 SVGAGI. V was clipped by 4 bases and J by 5 bases; unmatched bases: 2. The DNA of the CDR3 is TGTGCCAGCAGTTCCCTAGCGGGAGATACGCAGTATTTT. It yields the protein CASSSLAGDTQYF.

This clone has at least ten counts. The chain joins TRBV6-1 to TRBJ1-1; D possibly corresponds to TRBD1 (6 bases). This CDR3 contains 14 residues. Looked up from germline, CDR1 is MNHNS and CDR2 is SASEGT. Trimming stripped 4 bases from V and 6 bases from J, with 15 bases between. This chain's CDR3 is CASSGGGRAAEAFF. DNA of the CDR3: TGTGCCAGCAGTGGTGGGGGCCGTGCCGCTGAAGCTTTCTTT.

V and J are TRBV4-3 and TRBJ2-3; 7 nucleotides agree with TRBD1. This CDR3 has 15 residues. Germline CDR1 and CDR2: LGHNA and YSLEER. J lost 4 bases, V lost 0 bases, and 4 bases had no gene match. The CDR3 is CASSQDYTGADTQYF. CDR3 coding DNA: TGCGCCAGCAGCCAAGATTATACAGGGGCAGATACGCAGTATTTT.

The chain has TRBV19 and TRBJ2-3; D remains ambiguous. V was pared by 5 bases and J by 0 bases, with 9 bases between. Germline lookup yields CDR1 LNHDA and CDR2 SQIVND (reference sequence). This CDR3 is 14 amino acids long. CDR3 DNA: TGTGCCAGTAGTGCGAAAGTGAGCACAGATACGCAGTATTTT. It encodes CASSAKVSTDTQYF.

J is TRBJ2-1 and V is TRBV4-3, with 9 positions matching TRBD2. The V gene end was trimmed by 4 bases and the J gene end by 5 bases; junction bases not matched to a gene: 9. The CDR3 length is 16 residues. Germline CDR1 LGHNA, CDR2 YSLEER. This chain's CDR3 is CASSPKGGLAHNEQFF. CDR3 bases: TGCGCCAGCAGCCCCAAAGGAGGACTAGCGCACAATGAGCAGTTCTTC.

This clone turned up a few times. The chain employs TRBV19 and TRBJ2-7; tentative D call: TRBD1 (7 bases). CDR3 length equals 15 residues. V lost 5 bases and J lost 9, with 23 bases in between. Germline V gene lookup returns CDR1 LNHDA and CDR2 SQIVND (reference sequence). The CDR3 bases are TGTGCCAGTAGTCCCGACAGGGACTTAGTCGCGTGGCAGTACTTC. Amino acids: CASSPDRDLVAWQYF.

This clone occurred once. This chain connects TRBV14 to TRBJ2-3; D is undetermined. In germline, CDR1 is SGHDN, CDR2 FVKESK. Trimming pared 1 base from V and 2 bases from J, leaving 10 bases between. The CDR3 covers 15 residues. CDR3 region: CASSQVAALTDTQYF. The CDR3 DNA sequence: TGTGCCAGCAGCCAAGTCGCGGCCCTCACAGATACGCAGTATTTT.

V usage is TRBV14 and J usage is TRBJ1-3; 7 positions agree with TRBD1. From germline, CDR1 is SGHDN and CDR2 FVKESK. CDR3 length equals 15 residues. J gave up 7 bases and V 4 bases, and 10 bases lay outside the gene matches. CDR3 amino acids: CASSPSTGTSNTIYF. Written as DNA, the CDR3 is TGTGCCAGCAGCCCCTCGACAGGGACGTCGAACACCATATATTTT.

This clone appeared a single time. The rearrangement joins TRBV29-1 to TRBJ2-1, with 7 nucleotides matching TRBD2. V gave up 5 bases and J gave up 9 bases; unmatched junction bases: 7. Per germline, CDR1 SQVTM and CDR2 ANQGSEA. The CDR3 totals 12 residues. The CDR3 DNA sequence: TGCAGCGTTAGCGGGACGGGGGTTGAGCAGTTCTTC. Translating it yields CSVSGTGVEQFF.

The CDR3 loop is CASSRDSSSGNTIYF. CDR3 in DNA: TGTGCCAGCAGTAGGGACAGCAGCTCTGGAAACACCATATATTTT. The V and J genes are TRBV27 and TRBJ1-3, with 7 bases matching TRBD1. Trimming cost V 5 bases and J 0 bases; bases outside gene matches: 4. The germline V gene has CDR1 MNHEY and CDR2 SMNVEV (reference sequence). This CDR3 spans 15 amino acids.

V gene TRBV28 combines with J gene TRBJ2-5, with D possibly matching TRBD1 (6 bases). The germline gives CDR1 MDHEN, CDR2 SYDVKM. The CDR3 extends over 15 amino acids. The V end was cut by 6 bases, the J end by 3 bases, with 17 bases between. Written as DNA, the CDR3 is TGTGCCAGCAGAAGCGGACAGTACGGAAAAGAGACCCAGTACTTC. This sequence encodes CASRSGQYGKETQYF.

The chain recombines TRBV7-9 with TRBJ2-2; D might be TRBD2 (5 bases). The CDR3 totals 16 residues. The germline V gene has CDR1 SEHNR and CDR2 FQNEAQ (reference sequence). With 0 bases removed from V and 4 bases from J, the gap between germline ends came to 12 bases. The CDR3 DNA reads TGTGCCAGCAGCTTAGCCAGAAGGGAGATCACCGGGGAGCTGTTTTTT. Translated: CASSLARREITGELFF.

This clone was recorded a few times. The J gene is TRBJ2-1, the V gene TRBV7-2, with TRBD2 matching 7 bases. J was trimmed by 6 bases and V by 3 bases; bases with no gene match: 17. The length of the CDR3 is 18 residues. Germline V gene data show CDR1 as SGHTA and CDR2 as FQGNSA. The CDR3 DNA reads as TGTGCCAGCAGCTTGCTTAATCCGACTAGTCCGGGGGGCAATGAGCAGTTCTTC. Protein product: CASSLLNPTSPGGNEQFF.

The chain recombines TRBV5-1 with TRBJ2-2, with D possibly being TRBD2 (6 bases). Between the trimmed V and J ends, which lost 9 bases and 7 bases, there was a span of 16 bases. Germline V gives CDR1 SGHRS, CDR2 YFSETQ. The CDR3 is made up of 13 amino acids. CDR3 loop: CATSLAPNGELFF. The CDR3 bases are TGCGCCACCTCCCTAGCGCCGAACGGGGAGCTGTTTTTT.

The genes are TRBV4-1 and TRBJ2-7; 11 bases agree with TRBD2. The germline V gene encodes CDR1 MGHRA and CDR2 YSYEKL. The CDR3 has 15 residues. Trimming took 2 bases from V and 4 from J; bases not matched to a gene: 4. This CDR3 is CASSQTSGSDYEQYF. DNA of the CDR3: TGCGCCAGCAGCCAAACTAGCGGGAGTGATTACGAGCAGTACTTC.